This T cell receptor beta chain was identified in a study of cytomegalovirus exposure and HLA in healthy donors. Study-wide results and limits: Associated with cytomegalovirus, according to the listing, were 150 to 200 TCR beta chains.

Details on this clone: The antigen is unknown.

PCR involved 60 Vbeta and 13 Jbeta primers. Only in-frame clones appear in the TCRdb table, and some are missing; sequencing was by immunoSEQ multiplex PCR. This sample has 210,000 or so clones, with almost 85% found just once. V lost 2 bases and J 4 bases, leaving 8 bases between the germline ends. Germline CDR1 SGHVS, CDR2 FNYEAQ. The CDR3 consists of 14 residues. The chain uses TRBV7-6 and TRBJ2-2, with D tentatively TRBD1 (5 bases). The sequenced material came from PBMCs. The TCR originated in a middle-aged woman in good health and CMV-seronegative. The CDR3 bases are TGTGCCAGCAGCTTATTCCAGGGCACCGGGGAGCTGTTTTTT. Its translation: CASSLFQGTGELFF.